This record concerns one T cell receptor (beta chain) sequence. The data are from a study of blood T cell repertoires in COVID-19. Source study methods: Using reference gene primer amplification, nucleated cell counts were estimated. The method was immunoSEQ multiplex PCR; TCRdb's version includes in-frame clones alone and lacks a portion of them. The V and J calls and clone size are taken from that table; D and trimming were inferred from the DNA. The sample lists about 160,000 clones, over 60% seen once, with roughly 8.4% in the top ten. CDR1 and CDR2 (germline): LNHDA, SQIVND (reference sequence). V trimming: 9 bases; J trimming: 2 bases; junction bases outside the gene matches: 4. The CDR3 contains 14 residues.

Sequencing used peripheral blood. The TCR sequence derives from a man aged 55 to 69 with acute or convalescent COVID-19. The rearrangement uses TRBV19 and TRBJ1-6; TRBD1 agrees at 7 bases. The CDR3 loop is CASRGTAYNSPLHF. The CDR3, as DNA: TGTGCCAGCAGAGGGACAGCCTATAATTCACCCCTCCACTTT. The full variable domain, in which reference TRBV19 and TRBJ1-6 provide the parts outside the CDR3, is DGGITQSPKYLFRKEGQNVTLSCEQNLNHDAMYWYRQDPGQGLRLIYYSQIVNDFQKGDIAEGYSVSREKKESFPLTVTSAQKNPTAFYLCASRGTAYNSPLHFGNGTRLTVT.